This T cell receptor beta chain was captured in a study of blood T cell repertoires in COVID-19. Using immunoSEQ multiplex PCR, the repertoire was profiled, and TCRdb retains in-frame clones only, with some absent. Of about 150,000 clones listed, about 86% are singletons. The receptor's source is a woman aged 55-69 years with acute or convalescent COVID-19. The sample taken for sequencing was peripheral blood.

CDR3 region: CASRLGHTNTEAFF. Here the CDR3 DNA reads TGTGCCAGCAGATTGGGACATACGAACACTGAAGCTTTCTTT. This chain joins TRBV6-5 and TRBJ1-1; tentatively, D is TRBD1 (6 bases). The V and J ends lost 6 bases and 1 base respectively, with 12 bases between them. The CDR3 spans 14 residues. Germline V gene lookup returns CDR1 MNHEY and CDR2 SVGAGI.